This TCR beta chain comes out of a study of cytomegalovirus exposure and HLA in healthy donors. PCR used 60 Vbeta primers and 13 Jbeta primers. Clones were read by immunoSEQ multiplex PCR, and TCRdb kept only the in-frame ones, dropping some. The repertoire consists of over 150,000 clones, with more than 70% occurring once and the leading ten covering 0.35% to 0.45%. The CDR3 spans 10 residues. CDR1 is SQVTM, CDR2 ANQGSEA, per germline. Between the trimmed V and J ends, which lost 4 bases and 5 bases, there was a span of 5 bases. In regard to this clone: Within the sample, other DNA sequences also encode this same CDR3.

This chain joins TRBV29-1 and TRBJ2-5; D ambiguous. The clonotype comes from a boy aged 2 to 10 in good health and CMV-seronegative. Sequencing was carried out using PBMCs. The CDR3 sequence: CSVVRETQYF. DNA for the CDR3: TGCAGCGTTGTGCGGGAGACCCAGTACTTC. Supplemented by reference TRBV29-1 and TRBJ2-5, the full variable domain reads SAVISQKPSRDICQRGTSLTIQCQVDSQVTMMFWYRQQPGQSLTLIATANQGSEATYESGFVIDKFPISRPNLTFSTLTVSNMSPEDSSIYLCSVVRETQYFGPGTRLLVL.